The 3 T cell receptor beta chains below were found in one sample sequenced in a study of blood T cell repertoires in COVID-19. The method was immunoSEQ multiplex PCR; TCRdb's version includes in-frame clones alone and lacks a portion of them. The table shows under 75,000 clones, with roughly three quarters occurring only once. The specimen was peripheral blood. Receptors originate from a woman older than 75 with acute or convalescent COVID-19.

A remark on this clone: One end of the junction fails to match germline, which may point to a read error. The chain recombines TRBV6-5 with TRBJ1-3; TRBD1 is a possible D gene (6 bases). Germline V gene lookup returns CDR1 MNHEY and CDR2 SVGAGI. The CDR3 has 15 amino acids. As DNA, the CDR3 is TGTGCCAGCAGTGACTCAGGGGTATCTGGAAACACCATATATTTT. As protein: CASSDSGVSGNTIYF.

The rearrangement links TRBV7-9 to TRBJ2-3, with 10 bases matching TRBD1. Germline-derived CDR1 and CDR2 are SEHNR and FQNEAQ (reference sequence). The trim removed 5 bases at V and 5 bases at J, leaving 10 bases unmatched. The CDR3 spans 16 residues. The CDR3 spells CASSNLAGTGVDTQYF. CDR3 in DNA: TGTGCCAGCAGCAATTTAGCCGGGACAGGGGTAGATACGCAGTATTTT.

V usage is TRBV23-1 and J usage is TRBJ1-2; D is uncertain. TRBV23-1 is known as an ORF, though its function is uncertain. The CDR3 is 14 residues long. The V end was cut by 4 bases, the J end by 3 bases, with 12 bases between. In nucleotides, the CDR3 is TGCGCCAGCAGTCCACGGAGGGAGGACTATGGCTACACCTTC. Encoded protein: CASSPRREDYGYTF.